The clone carrying this T cell receptor (beta chain) occurred a few times. As yet, its antigen is unknown. This sample was taken from a study of blood T cells in healthy people across ages. Overall study results and limits: There were more naive CD4+ cells and higher diversity in long-lived donors than in aged donors.

Alongside a J-beta primer mix, a sample-barcoded 5' primer served in a second PCR lasting about 7 to 12 cycles. A single record per CDR3 protein comes from TCRdb applying MiXCR to the 5' RACE reads. Among more than 900,000 distinct CDR3 sequences listed, approximately 25% were seen once. CDR1 is MDHEN, CDR2 SYDVKM, per germline. The CDR3 contains 14 residues. Trimming cost V 3 bases and J 2 bases, with 10 bases left between them. The sample was also linked to a second study, of T cells of mothers and their children.

The sequenced material came from blood. This sequence originates from a girl aged 2 to 10 in good health. This chain connects TRBV28 to TRBJ2-5; D gene uncertain. In DNA form, the CDR3 reads TGTGCCAGCAGTTTCTCCAGAACACAAGAGACCCAGTACTTC. It translates to CASSFSRTQETQYF.